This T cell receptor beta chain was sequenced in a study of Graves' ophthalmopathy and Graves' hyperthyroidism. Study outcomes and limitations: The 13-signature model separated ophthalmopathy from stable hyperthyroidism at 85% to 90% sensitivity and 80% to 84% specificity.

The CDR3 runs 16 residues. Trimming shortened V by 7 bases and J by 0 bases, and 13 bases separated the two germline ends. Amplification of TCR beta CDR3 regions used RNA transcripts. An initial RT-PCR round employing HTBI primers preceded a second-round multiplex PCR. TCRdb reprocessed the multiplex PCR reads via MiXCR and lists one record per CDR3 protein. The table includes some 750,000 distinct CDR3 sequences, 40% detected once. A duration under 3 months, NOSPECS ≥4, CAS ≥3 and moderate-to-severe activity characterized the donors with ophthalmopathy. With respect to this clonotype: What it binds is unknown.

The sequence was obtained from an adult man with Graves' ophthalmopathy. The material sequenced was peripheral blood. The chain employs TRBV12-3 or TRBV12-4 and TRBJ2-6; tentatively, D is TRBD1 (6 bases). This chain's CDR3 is CASIQGSISGANVLTF. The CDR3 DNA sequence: TGTGCCAGCATCCAGGGGTCGATCTCTGGGGCCAACGTCCTGACTTTC.